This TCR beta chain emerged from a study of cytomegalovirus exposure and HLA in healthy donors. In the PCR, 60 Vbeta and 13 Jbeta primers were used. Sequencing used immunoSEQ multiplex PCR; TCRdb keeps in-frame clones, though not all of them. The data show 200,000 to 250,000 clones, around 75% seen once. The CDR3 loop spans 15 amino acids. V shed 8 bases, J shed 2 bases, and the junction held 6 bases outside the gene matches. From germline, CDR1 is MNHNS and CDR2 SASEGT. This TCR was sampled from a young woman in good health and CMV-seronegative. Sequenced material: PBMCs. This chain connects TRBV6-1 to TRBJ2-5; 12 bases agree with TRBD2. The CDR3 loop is CASSLAGGLQETQYF. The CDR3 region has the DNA TGTGCCAGCTCACTAGCGGGGGGCTTACAAGAGACCCAGTACTTC.